One sample yielded the 15 T cell receptor beta chains listed below, sequenced in a study of blood T cell repertoires in COVID-19. Only in-frame clones appear in the TCRdb table, and some are missing; sequencing was by immunoSEQ multiplex PCR. The sample shows more than 350,000 clones, about 86% of them seen only once. Material for sequencing was PBMCs or T cells enriched from blood (not recorded which). The receptors come from a woman between 45 and 60 years old who had recovered from COVID-19.

The chain joins TRBV27 to TRBJ2-5; 8 nucleotides align to TRBD1. The V and J ends lost 1 base and 1 base, in that order; junction bases with no gene match: 2. The CDR3 length is 15 residues. CDR1 MNHEY and CDR2 SMNVEV come from the germline V gene (reference sequence). The chain's CDR3 is CASSLYQGAQETQYF. The CDR3 nucleotides read TGTGCCAGCAGTTTATATCAGGGGGCCCAAGAGACCCAGTACTTC.

V gene TRBV7-9 combines with J gene TRBJ2-7; D is unresolved. The CDR3 is 12 amino acids. V was clipped by 5 bases and J by 5 bases, with 10 bases between them. Germline V gene data show CDR1 as SEHNR and CDR2 as FQNEAQ (reference sequence). The CDR3 reads CASSIRHDEQYF. The CDR3 DNA follows: TGTGCCAGCAGCATCCGACACGACGAGCAGTACTTC.

This clone was seen ten or more times. The rearrangement links TRBV9 to TRBJ1-1, with no clear D. The CDR3 sequence is 14 residues long. V lost 4 bases and J lost 3, with 13 bases in between. Germline V gene lookup returns CDR1 SGDLS and CDR2 YYNGEE. In nucleotides, the CDR3 is TGTGCCAGCAGCTCAGGCCTGTTAGACACTGAAGCTTTCTTT. It codes for CASSSGLLDTEAFF.

CDR3 residues: CASSPVRVLLAGGGETQYF. As DNA, the CDR3 is TGTGCCAGCAGCCCTGTTAGGGTACTACTAGCGGGGGGTGGTGAGACCCAGTACTTC. The V call is TRBV7-8, the J call TRBJ2-5, with 12 positions matching TRBD2. V dropped 5 bases and J dropped 5; count of bases not matched to a gene: 18. Germline CDR1 and CDR2: SGHVS and FQNEAQ. This CDR3 contains 19 residues.

The J gene is TRBJ1-2, the V gene TRBV18; no firm D call. Trimming left V 4 bases short and J 3 bases short, with 9 bases between. Germline V lookup: CDR1 KGHSH, CDR2 LQKENI. The CDR3 consists of 13 residues. DNA for the CDR3: TGTGCCAGCTCACGACTGACGGACTATGGCTACACCTTC. The encoded protein is CASSRLTDYGYTF.

The chain recombines TRBV5-1 with TRBJ2-3; 8 nucleotides align to TRBD1. The CDR3 consists of 14 residues. V lost 5 bases and J lost 6; bases outside the gene matches: 8. Germline V gene lookup returns CDR1 SGHRS and CDR2 YFSETQ. CDR3 bases: TGCGCCAGCAGTCTCCAGGGGGCCGCGGATACGCAGTATTTT. Its translation is CASSLQGAADTQYF.

This clone has more than one count but fewer than ten. J is TRBJ1-1 and V is TRBV6-5, with 7 nucleotides matching TRBD1. The CDR3 consists of 15 residues. With V trimmed by 6 bases and J by 1 base, 8 bases remained unmatched. Germline CDR1 is MNHEY and CDR2 is SVGAGI. CDR3 protein: CASRGPGTENTEAFF. DNA of the CDR3: TGTGCCAGCAGAGGACCCGGGACAGAGAACACTGAAGCTTTCTTT.

This clone was counted between two and nine times. The rearrangement uses TRBV6-5 and TRBJ2-1, with 8 bases identical to TRBD2. The V segment lost 10 bases and the J segment 4 bases; nucleotides outside the gene matches: 12. CDR1 and CDR2 (germline): MNHEY, SVGAGI. The CDR3 is 15 residues long. CDR3 sequence: CATDSKERGYNEQFF. DNA for the CDR3: TGTGCCACCGACTCCAAAGAGCGGGGGTACAATGAGCAGTTCTTC.

The chain employs TRBV27 and TRBJ2-1; 9 nucleotides line up with TRBD1. Germline CDR1 reads MNHEY; CDR2 reads SMNVEV (reference sequence). V shed 7 bases, J shed 9 bases, and the junction held 16 bases outside the gene matches. The CDR3 runs to 16 residues. The CDR3 sequence is CASTNTDRGLWGEQFF. CDR3 bases: TGTGCCAGCACCAACACGGACAGGGGACTTTGGGGTGAGCAGTTCTTC.

The chain joins TRBV25-1 to TRBJ2-3, with 7 bases matching TRBD1. The CDR3 runs 15 residues. V dropped 8 bases and J dropped 5; count of bases not matched to a gene: 13. CDR1 and CDR2 from the germline V gene are MGHDK and SYGVNS. CDR3 residues: CASSSPVDREDTQYF. The CDR3 DNA reads TGTGCCAGCTCTTCTCCGGTCGACAGGGAAGATACGCAGTATTTT.

CDR3 in DNA: TGTGCTAGTGCACAGGGTGACTATGGCTACACCTTC. Encoded protein: CASAQGDYGYTF. This chain joins TRBV12-5 and TRBJ1-2; D possibly corresponds to TRBD1 (6 bases). The CDR3 is made up of 12 amino acids. V lost 7 bases to trimming and J lost 3 bases, with 9 bases between them. Germline CDR1 and CDR2: LGHNT and FRNRAP.

V usage is TRBV28 and J usage is TRBJ2-2, with D possibly matching TRBD1 (5 bases). Trimming removed 10 bases from V and 5 bases from J, with 14 bases in between. CDR3 length equals 13 residues. In germline, CDR1 is MDHEN, CDR2 SYDVKM. The CDR3 region is CAKLNRGTGELFF. In DNA, the CDR3 is TGTGCCAAACTAAATAGGGGAACCGGGGAGCTGTTTTTT.

The rearrangement links TRBV6-1 to TRBJ2-2, with D perhaps matching TRBD2 (5 bases). Germline CDR1 is MNHNS and CDR2 is SASEGT. Deletions cut 3 bases from V and 7 bases from J, with 27 bases between. This CDR3 spans 19 amino acids. The CDR3 protein is CASSDRFDPGSYGSGELFF. The CDR3 nucleotides read TGTGCCAGCAGTGACCGATTCGACCCGGGTAGTTATGGGAGCGGGGAGCTGTTTTTT.

The chain recombines TRBV28 with TRBJ1-1; D perhaps matches TRBD1 (6 bases). This CDR3 region has 16 residues. V dropped 1 base and J dropped 4 bases, with 16 bases sitting between them. Germline V gene lookup returns CDR1 MDHEN and CDR2 SYDVKM. CDR3 sequence reads: CASSLSNRGRGTEAFF. The CDR3 DNA follows: TGTGCCAGCAGTTTATCCAATAGGGGCAGGGGCACTGAAGCTTTCTTT.

The genes are TRBV6-1 and TRBJ1-5; 7 nucleotides line up with TRBD1. CDR3 length equals 16 residues. Trimming at V came to 4 bases and at J to 0 bases, leaving 6 bases not matched to a gene. The germline V gene has CDR1 MNHNS and CDR2 SASEGT. CDR3 in amino acids: CASSVGTVYSNQPQHF. CDR3 in DNA: TGTGCCAGCAGTGTGGGGACAGTCTATAGCAATCAGCCCCAGCATTTT.